Only a few counts were recorded for the clone carrying this TCR beta chain. These data are taken from a study of blood T cell repertoires in COVID-19. Study information: COVID-19 samples from acute and convalescent phases originated in the United States, Italy and Spain.

Repertoires were generated with immunoSEQ multiplex PCR, while TCRdb's copy carries only in-frame clones and drops some. The data hold more than 300,000 clones, with roughly 82% observed a single time. Sample: peripheral blood. This receptor was taken from a woman between 45 and 65 years old with acute or convalescent COVID-19.

The CDR3 is CSVEKGVGQYF. CDR3 DNA: TGCAGCGTTGAAAAGGGGGTAGGGCAGTACTTC. The chain recombines TRBV29-1 with TRBJ2-7; D possibly corresponds to TRBD1 (6 bases). With 2 bases removed from V and 9 bases from J, the gap between germline ends came to 11 bases. CDR1 and CDR2 (germline): SQVTM, ANQGSEA. The CDR3 covers 11 residues.